The clone carrying this T cell receptor beta chain was picked up a small number of times. Its matching antigen is unknown. Germline assignment: CDR1 SEHNR and CDR2 FQNEAQ (reference sequence). Trimming removed 1 base at V and 10 bases at J, with 8 bases between. The CDR3 has 13 amino acids. This specimen belongs to a study of T cells in localized non-small cell lung cancer. Study-wide points: Uninvolved nearby lung showed the greatest T cell clonality, exceeding that found in tumor. Investigators sequenced only a single tumor region, leaving heterogeneity possible. An association was observed between higher blood T cell density and longer overall survival. A median approximately 57 of the top 100 tumor clones appeared in adjacent lung.

TCRdb's table, derived via immunoSEQ multiplex PCR, lists solely in-frame clones and lacks some. The sample lists tens of thousands of clones, 84% occurring once. This receptor was obtained from a female donor older than 55 with stage I lung adenocarcinoma. V usage is TRBV7-9 and J usage is TRBJ1-6, with unresolved D. The sample in question was peripheral blood, obtained before any cancer treatment. The CDR3 coding sequence is TGTGCCAGCAGCTTAGAGGAAGGCTCACCCCTCCACTTT. Translation gives CASSLEEGSPLHF.